This T cell receptor beta chain was sequenced in a study of breast tumors, draining lymph nodes, adjacent tissues. Study-wide points: Compared with lymph nodes, tumors were less diverse; compared with nontumor tissue, more. Luminal-like breast cancer showed significantly higher tumor–nontumor repertoire similarity than basal-like. Data fit most tumor T cells coming from lymph node, expanding in tumor.

Trimming took off 0 bases at V and 7 bases at J, with 9 bases between the two ends. The CDR3 loop spans 13 amino acids. Germline V lookup: CDR1 WSHSY, CDR2 SAAADI. Using its own MiXCR run on the multiplex PCR reads, TCRdb lists one record per CDR3 protein. Among tens of thousands of distinct CDR3 sequences listed, 35% to 50% were seen once. Worth noting for this clonotype: Its antigen is as yet unknown.

The V and J genes are TRBV10-2 and TRBJ1-2; D is ambiguous. The specimen sequenced was breast tumor tissue. The sequence was obtained from a female donor with breast cancer. Some clones in this sample may be carry-over from other donors' samples. For the CDR3, the DNA is TGCGCCAGCAGTGAGTCGAGGCGGGTTGGCTACACCTTC. Amino acids: CASSESRRVGYTF.